This T cell receptor beta chain was profiled in a study of somatic mutations in cytotoxic T cells in rheumatoid arthritis. Trimming left V 4 bases short and J 2 bases short, with 18 bases between. The CDR3 has 18 residues. Germline loops: CDR1 MNHEY, CDR2 SMNVEV (reference sequence). The assay was immunoSEQ multiplex PCR, and TCRdb's table has in-frame clones only and misses some. The sample lists 15,000 to 20,000 clones, just under 80% occurring once. A note on this clone: The antigen remains undetermined.

Points from the study as a whole: Age-matched healthy controls and rheumatoid arthritis patients had CD8+ T-cell clonality that did not differ significantly. The top CD8+ clone topped 20% of CD8+ cells in about an eighth of the roughly 65 patients.

The sequencing sample was made of CD8+ T cells sorted from blood. The rearrangement links TRBV27 to TRBJ2-6; no firm D call. This receptor was taken from an adult with rheumatoid arthritis. In DNA, the CDR3 is TGTGCCAGCAGTTCTAACCCTCGAGTGATGGCTGGGGCCAACGTCCTGACTTTC. As protein: CASSSNPRVMAGANVLTF. Complete variable domain (other parts from reference TRBV27 and TRBJ2-6): EAQVTQNPRYLITVTGKKLTVTCSQNMNHEYMSWYRQDPGLGLRQIYYSMNVEVTDKGDVPEGYKVSRKEKRNFPLILESPSPNQTSLYFCASSSNPRVMAGANVLTFGAGSRLTVL.